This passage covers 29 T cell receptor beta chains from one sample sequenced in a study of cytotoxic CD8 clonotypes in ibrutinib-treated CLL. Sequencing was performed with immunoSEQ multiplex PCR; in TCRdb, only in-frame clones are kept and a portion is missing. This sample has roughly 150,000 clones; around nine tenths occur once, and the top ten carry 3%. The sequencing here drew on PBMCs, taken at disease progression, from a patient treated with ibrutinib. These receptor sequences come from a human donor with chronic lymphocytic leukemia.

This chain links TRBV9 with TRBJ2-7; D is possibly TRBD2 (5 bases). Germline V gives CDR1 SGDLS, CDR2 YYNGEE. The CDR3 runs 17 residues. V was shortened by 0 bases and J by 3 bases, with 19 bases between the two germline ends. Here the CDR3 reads CASSVEQWAATSYEQYF. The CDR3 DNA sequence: TGTGCCAGCAGCGTAGAACAATGGGCAGCTACTAGCTACGAGCAGTACTTC.

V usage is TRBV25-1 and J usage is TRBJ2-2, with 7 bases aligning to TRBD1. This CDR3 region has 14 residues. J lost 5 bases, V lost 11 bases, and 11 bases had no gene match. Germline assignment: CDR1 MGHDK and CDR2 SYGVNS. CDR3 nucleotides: TGTGCCTGTGGGACAGCCTCGTGGACCGGGGAGCTGTTTTTT. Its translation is CACGTASWTGELFF.

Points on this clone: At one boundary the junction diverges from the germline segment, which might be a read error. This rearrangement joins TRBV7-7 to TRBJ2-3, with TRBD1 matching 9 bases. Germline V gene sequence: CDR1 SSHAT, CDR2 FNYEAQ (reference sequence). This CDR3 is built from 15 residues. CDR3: CASSPDRGRTDTQYF. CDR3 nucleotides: TGTGCTAGCAGCCCGGACAGGGGCCGCACAGATACGCAGTATTTT.

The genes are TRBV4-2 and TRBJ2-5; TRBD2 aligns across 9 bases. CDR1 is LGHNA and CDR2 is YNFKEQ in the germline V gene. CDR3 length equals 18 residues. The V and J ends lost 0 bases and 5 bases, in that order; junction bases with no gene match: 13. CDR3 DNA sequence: TGTGCCAGCAGCCAAGATAGGCCGGGACTAGCTCCCGGGGAGACCCAGTACTTC. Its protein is CASSQDRPGLAPGETQYF.

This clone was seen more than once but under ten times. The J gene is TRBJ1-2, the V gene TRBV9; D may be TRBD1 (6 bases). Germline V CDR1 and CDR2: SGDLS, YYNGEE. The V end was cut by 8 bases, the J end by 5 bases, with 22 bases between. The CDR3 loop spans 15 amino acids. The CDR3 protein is CASSYEGEADYGYTF. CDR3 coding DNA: TGTGCCAGTAGCTACGAGGGGGAGGCCGATTATGGCTACACCTTC.

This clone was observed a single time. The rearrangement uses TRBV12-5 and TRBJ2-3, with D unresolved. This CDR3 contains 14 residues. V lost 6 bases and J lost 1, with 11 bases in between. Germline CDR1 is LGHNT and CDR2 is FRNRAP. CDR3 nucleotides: TGTGCTAGTGGACACATGGCACGCACAGATACGCAGTATTTT. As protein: CASGHMARTDTQYF.

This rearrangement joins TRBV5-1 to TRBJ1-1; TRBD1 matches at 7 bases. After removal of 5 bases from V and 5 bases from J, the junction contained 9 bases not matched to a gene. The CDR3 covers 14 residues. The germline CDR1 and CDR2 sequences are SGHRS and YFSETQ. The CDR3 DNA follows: TGCGCCAGCAGTTCCCAGGGGGGAGGTACTGAAGCTTTCTTT. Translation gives CASSSQGGGTEAFF.

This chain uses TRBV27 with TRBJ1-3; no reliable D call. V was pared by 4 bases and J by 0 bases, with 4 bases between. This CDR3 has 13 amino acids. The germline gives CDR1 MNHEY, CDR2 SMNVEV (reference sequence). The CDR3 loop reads CASSYDSGNTIYF. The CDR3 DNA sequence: TGTGCCAGCAGTTACGACTCTGGAAACACCATATATTTT.

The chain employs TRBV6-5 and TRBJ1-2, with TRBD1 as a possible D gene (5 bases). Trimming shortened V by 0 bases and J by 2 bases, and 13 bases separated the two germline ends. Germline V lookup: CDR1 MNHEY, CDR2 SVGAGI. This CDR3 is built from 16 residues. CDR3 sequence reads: CASSYSTRGANYGYTF. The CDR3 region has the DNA TGTGCCAGCAGTTACTCGACGAGAGGGGCGAACTATGGCTACACCTTC.

The CDR3, as DNA: TGCAGCGTCCATCAGGGAGGTAATGAAAAACTGTTTTTT. As protein: CSVHQGGNEKLFF. This chain connects TRBV29-1 to TRBJ1-4; a possible D gene is TRBD1 (5 bases). CDR1 is SQVTM and CDR2 is ANQGSEA in the germline V gene. The CDR3 length is 13 residues. Between the trimmed V and J ends, which lost 6 bases and 4 bases, there was a span of 12 bases.

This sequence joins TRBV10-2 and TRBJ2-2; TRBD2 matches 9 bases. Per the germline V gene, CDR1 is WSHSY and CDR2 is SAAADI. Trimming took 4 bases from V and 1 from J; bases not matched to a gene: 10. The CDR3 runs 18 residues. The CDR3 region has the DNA TGCGCCAGCAGTGGCGGGAGGGGCAGTCTGTTGAACACCGGGGAGCTGTTTTTT. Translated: CASSGGRGSLLNTGELFF.

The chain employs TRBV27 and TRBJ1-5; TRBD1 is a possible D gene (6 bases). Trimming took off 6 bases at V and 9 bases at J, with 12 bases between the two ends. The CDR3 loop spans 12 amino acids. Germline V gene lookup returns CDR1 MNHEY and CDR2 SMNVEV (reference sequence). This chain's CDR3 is CASSPGGGPQHF. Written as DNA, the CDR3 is TGTGCCAGCAGCCCGGGGGGCGGGCCCCAGCATTTT.

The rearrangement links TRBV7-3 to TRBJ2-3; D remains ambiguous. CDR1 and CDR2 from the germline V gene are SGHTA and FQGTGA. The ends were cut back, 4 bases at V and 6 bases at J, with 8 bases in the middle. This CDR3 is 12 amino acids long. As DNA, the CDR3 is TGTGCCAGCAGCTCGATAGGGGATACGCAGTATTTT. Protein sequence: CASSSIGDTQYF.

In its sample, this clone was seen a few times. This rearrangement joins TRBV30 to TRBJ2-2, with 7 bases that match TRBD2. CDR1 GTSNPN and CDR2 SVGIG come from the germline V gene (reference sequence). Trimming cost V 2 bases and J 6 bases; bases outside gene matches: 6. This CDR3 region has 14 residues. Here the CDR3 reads CAWSTSGTPGELFF. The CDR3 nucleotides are TGTGCCTGGAGTACGAGCGGGACTCCCGGGGAGCTGTTTTTT.

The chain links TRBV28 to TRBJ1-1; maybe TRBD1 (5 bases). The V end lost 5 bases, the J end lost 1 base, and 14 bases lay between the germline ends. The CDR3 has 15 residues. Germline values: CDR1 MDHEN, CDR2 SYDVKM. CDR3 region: CASSPGGARNTEAFF. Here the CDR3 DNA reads TGTGCCAGCAGTCCAGGTGGGGCTAGGAACACTGAAGCTTTCTTT.

For the CDR3, the DNA is TGTGCCAGCAGCTTGGGTAATATCGGCGGGACGAACACCGGGGAGCTGTTTTTT. It codes for CASSLGNIGGTNTGELFF. This chain connects TRBV5-5 to TRBJ2-2; D possibly corresponds to TRBD2 (6 bases). The CDR3 loop spans 18 amino acids. V was shortened by 0 bases and J by 0 bases, with 15 bases between the two germline ends. Looked up from germline, CDR1 is SGHKS and CDR2 is YYEKEE (reference sequence).

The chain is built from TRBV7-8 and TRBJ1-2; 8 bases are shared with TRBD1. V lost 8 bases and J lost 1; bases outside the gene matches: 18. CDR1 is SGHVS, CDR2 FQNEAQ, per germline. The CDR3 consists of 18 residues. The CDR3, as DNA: TGTGCCAGCGAATTAACAGGGGGGAAAGGCAGCGTTAACTATGGCTACACCTTC. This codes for CASELTGGKGSVNYGYTF. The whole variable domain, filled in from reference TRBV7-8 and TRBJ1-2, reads GAGVSQSPRYKVAKRGQDVALRCDPISGHVSLFWYQQALGQGPEFLTYFQNEAQLDKSGLPSDRFFAERPEGSVSTLKIQRTQQEDSAVYLCASELTGGKGSVNYGYTFGSGTRLTVV.

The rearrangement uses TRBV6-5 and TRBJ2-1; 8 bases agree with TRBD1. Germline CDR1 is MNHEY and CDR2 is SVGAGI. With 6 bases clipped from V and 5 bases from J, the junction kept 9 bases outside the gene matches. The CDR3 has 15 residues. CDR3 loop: CASRADRDRNNEQFF. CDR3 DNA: TGTGCCAGCAGAGCAGACCGGGACAGGAACAATGAGCAGTTCTTC.

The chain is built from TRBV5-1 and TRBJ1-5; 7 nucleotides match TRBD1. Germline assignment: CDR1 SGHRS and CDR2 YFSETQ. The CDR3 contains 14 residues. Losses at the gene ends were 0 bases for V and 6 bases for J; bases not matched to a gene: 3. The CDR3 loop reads CASSLGQGSQPQHF. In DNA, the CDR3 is TGCGCCAGCAGCTTGGGACAGGGTAGTCAGCCCCAGCATTTT.

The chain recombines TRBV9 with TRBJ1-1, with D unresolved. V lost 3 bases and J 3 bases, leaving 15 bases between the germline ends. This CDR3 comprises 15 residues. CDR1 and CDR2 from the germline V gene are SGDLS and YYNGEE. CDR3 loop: CASSALLGADTEAFF. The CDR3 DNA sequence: TGTGCCAGCAGCGCCCTACTGGGCGCTGACACTGAAGCTTTCTTT.

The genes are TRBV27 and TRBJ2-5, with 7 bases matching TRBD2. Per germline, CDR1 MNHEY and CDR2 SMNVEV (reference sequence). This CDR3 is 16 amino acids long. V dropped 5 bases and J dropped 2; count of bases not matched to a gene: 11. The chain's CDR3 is CASSKAGGRGQETQYF. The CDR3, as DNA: TGTGCCAGCAGTAAGGCTGGGGGGAGGGGACAAGAGACCCAGTACTTC.

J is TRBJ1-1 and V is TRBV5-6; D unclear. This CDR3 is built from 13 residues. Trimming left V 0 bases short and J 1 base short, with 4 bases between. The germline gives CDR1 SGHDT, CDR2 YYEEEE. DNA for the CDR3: TGTGCCAGCAGCTTGGATCGGAACACTGAAGCTTTCTTT. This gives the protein CASSLDRNTEAFF.

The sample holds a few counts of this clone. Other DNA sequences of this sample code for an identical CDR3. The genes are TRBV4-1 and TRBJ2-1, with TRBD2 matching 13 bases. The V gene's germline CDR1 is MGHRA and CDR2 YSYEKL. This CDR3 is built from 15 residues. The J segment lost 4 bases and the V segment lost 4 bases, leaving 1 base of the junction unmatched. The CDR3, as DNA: TGCGCCAGCAGCCCACTAGCGGGAGGGTACAATGAGCAGTTCTTC. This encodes CASSPLAGGYNEQFF.

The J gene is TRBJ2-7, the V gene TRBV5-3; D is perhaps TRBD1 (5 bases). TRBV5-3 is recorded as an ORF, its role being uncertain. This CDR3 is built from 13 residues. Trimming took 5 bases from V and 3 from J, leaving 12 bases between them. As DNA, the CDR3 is TGTGCCAGAAGTCCCCCAGGGAACTACGAGCAGTACTTC. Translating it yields CARSPPGNYEQYF.

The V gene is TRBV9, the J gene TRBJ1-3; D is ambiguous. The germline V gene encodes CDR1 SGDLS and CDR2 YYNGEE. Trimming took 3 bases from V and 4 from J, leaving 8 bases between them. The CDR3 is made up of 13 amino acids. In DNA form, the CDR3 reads TGTGCCAGCAGCGAATTAATCGGAAACACCATATATTTT. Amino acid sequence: CASSELIGNTIYF.

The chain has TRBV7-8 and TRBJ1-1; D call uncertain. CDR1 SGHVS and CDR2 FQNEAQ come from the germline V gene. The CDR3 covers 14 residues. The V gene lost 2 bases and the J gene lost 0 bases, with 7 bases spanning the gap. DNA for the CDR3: TGTGCCAGCAGCTTATCCGTCATGAACACTGAAGCTTTCTTT. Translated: CASSLSVMNTEAFF. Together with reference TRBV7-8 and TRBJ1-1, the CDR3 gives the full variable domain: GAGVSQSPRYKVAKRGQDVALRCDPISGHVSLFWYQQALGQGPEFLTYFQNEAQLDKSGLPSDRFFAERPEGSVSTLKIQRTQQEDSAVYLCASSLSVMNTEAFFGQGTRLTVV.

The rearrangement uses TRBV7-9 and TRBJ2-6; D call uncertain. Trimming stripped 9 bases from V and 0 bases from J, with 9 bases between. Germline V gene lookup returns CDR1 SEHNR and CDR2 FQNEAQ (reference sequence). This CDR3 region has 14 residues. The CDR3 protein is CARPGDSGANVLTF. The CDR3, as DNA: TGTGCCAGACCTGGGGACTCTGGGGCCAACGTCCTGACTTTC.

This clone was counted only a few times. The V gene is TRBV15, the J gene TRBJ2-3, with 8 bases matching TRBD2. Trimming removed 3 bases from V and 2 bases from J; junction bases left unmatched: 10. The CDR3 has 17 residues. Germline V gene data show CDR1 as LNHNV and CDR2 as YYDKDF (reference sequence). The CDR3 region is CATSRGPGGRATDTQYF. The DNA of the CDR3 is TGTGCCACCAGCAGGGGCCCGGGGGGGAGGGCCACAGATACGCAGTATTTT.

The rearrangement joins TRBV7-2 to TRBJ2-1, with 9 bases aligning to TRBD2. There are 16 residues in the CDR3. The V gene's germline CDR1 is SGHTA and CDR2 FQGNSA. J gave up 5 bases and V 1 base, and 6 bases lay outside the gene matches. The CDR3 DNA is TGTGCCAGCAGCTTAGGACTAGCGGCAGGAGACAATGAGCAGTTCTTC. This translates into CASSLGLAAGDNEQFF.